This T cell receptor beta chain was sequenced for a study of spatial heterogeneity in lung cancer. Looking at the study overall: Alpha-chain sequences were consistently detected in smaller numbers than beta-chain sequences. TCR and UMI combinations that were unique each appeared, on average, more than ten times in raw reads.

Study-wide results and caveats: For expanded intratumoral alpha and beta TCRs, counts tracked tumor mutation counts.

This clonotype appeared many times. Its antigen is not known. Unique molecular identifiers, one per molecule, were present on every TCR cDNA molecule. A single record per CDR3 protein comes from TCRdb applying MiXCR to the 5' RACE reads. This table has fewer than 20,000 distinct CDR3 sequences, 5.5% to 6.5% appearing once. Time point specified: sample taken at primary tumor resection. V lost 0 bases, J lost 0 bases, and 9 bases lay in between. Per germline, CDR1 SEHNR and CDR2 FQNEAQ (reference sequence). The CDR3 spans 16 residues. This receptor was taken from a female donor with early-stage non-small cell lung cancer. This specimen was lung tumor tissue, taken at surgery. V usage is TRBV7-9 and J usage is TRBJ2-1; D may be TRBD2 (5 bases). CDR3 in amino acids: CASSLALGSSYNEQFF. CDR3 nucleotide sequence: TGTGCCAGCAGCTTAGCTCTGGGGAGCTCCTACAATGAGCAGTTCTTC.